The sequence of this T cell receptor (beta chain) was determined in a study of shared clonotypes between healthy human individuals (dated by TCRdb to the early 2020s). The study in broad terms: Three men and a couple of women, aged 18 to 49 years, made up the cohort. For each donor, CD4 naive and CD4 memory were each run on three plates, CD8 naive on two plates, and CD8 memory on one plate. To estimate repertoire size and how much clonotypes are shared between individuals, the study performed deep sequencing of blood TCR repertoires from roughly five healthy adults. Libraries were prepared and TCR repertoires were sequenced by different laboratories using diverse techniques, in order to increase sequencing depth and limit assay-specific biases. Leukapheresis yielded between about 0.8 and 8.9 billion PBMCs per donor.

A word on this clone: What antigen it recognizes has not been identified. No clone much larger than this one lies a single base away; base qualities are absent.

Using the deep immunoSEQ assay, TCR CDR3 regions were amplified from genomic DNA by multiplex PCR. For each cell subset, the extracted genomic DNA was distributed evenly across all wells of several immunoSEQ 96-well plates, and each plate served as one replicate. For sorted subsets, around 0.2 ug of genomic DNA, equivalent to some 30,000 T cell genomes, went into each replicate PCR. Purified libraries were quantified with a Qubit 3.0 fluorometer, sized on a Bioanalyzer 2100, and re-quantified with the KAPA Library Quantification kit. A separate single-read 150-cycle Illumina NextSeq 550 flow cell was used to sequence each immunoSEQ 96-well plate. The study's processing was this. The immunoSEQ output contained only junctional sequences without quality scores, so filtering could not match that applied to full-length reads. Sequences were annotated with PyIR, a Python wrapper for IgBLAST v1.9, using IMGT germline references to assign V/J genes and CDR3. Reads with weak V/J assignments (E-value above 1e-6), missing CDR3, stop codons, out-of-frame junctions, or ambiguous translated residues were removed. V3J clonotypes were defined as sequences sharing an identical inferred V gene, J gene, and CDR3 amino acid sequence. To compute the percentage overlap between repertoires, the number of shared unique clonotypes was divided by the size of the smaller repertoire. Three approaches were used to assess repertoire richness: RTK rarefaction, the Chao1 estimator, and Recon v2.1 estimates of unobserved clonotypes. OLGA was used to compute generation probabilities for all TCRbeta clonotypes that the gDNA method yielded from a handful of donors. The immuneACCESS repertoire file appears here via TCRdb, limited to in-frame rearrangements. These files lack a portion of the clones; in checked studies, under half of the deficit traces to unresolved V genes, and the cause of the others is not known. The V and J calls and clone size were taken over from that table, and D and trimming were inferred from the DNA. For this sample there are millions of clones; roughly 96% appear just once. The ten top clones hold roughly 0.13% of the sample.

Donors were healthy HIV-negative adults with no recently reported acute infections or vaccinations. Every donor was a Caucasian adult living in Nashville, Tennessee, USA. Magnetic negative selection was used to enrich CD4+ T cells, after which naive cells were positively selected on CD45RA and the negative fraction became the memory subset. After blood collection by leukapheresis, PBMCs were isolated using Ficoll-Histopaque density gradient centrifugation and then cryopreserved in the vapor phase of liquid nitrogen. Analytical flow cytometry was used to check the purity and quantity of every magnetically sorted T cell population. Each sorted fraction had its genomic DNA isolated and then quantified by UV absorbance on a Nanodrop 2000c. The germline V gene encodes CDR1 ENHRY and CDR2 SYGVKD. The cysteine opens and the phenylalanine closes a CDR3 of 14 amino acids. The sequence is cut down to CDR3 DNA, 42 bases in frame from base 1. Trimming removed 2 bases from V and 4 bases from J, leaving 11 bases between the germline ends.

The paper as a whole reports these results and caveats: Based on pairwise subsampling, the degree of clonotype sharing among donors was expected to be affected by sequencing depth. Higher generation probabilities were observed for clonotypes shared by all four sorted-subset donors than for non-shared clonotypes. Only blood was sampled, and tissue TCR repertoires likely differ from those in blood. Estimated clonotype richness was generally larger for naive than for memory subsets. The small number of donors limited the genetic and exposure-history diversity represented. Across four donors, around 5% of naive CD4, roughly 3.4% of naive CD8, about 2.3% of memory CD4, and 0.4% to 0.45% of memory CD8 clonotypes were shared. Even with the large sequencing depth, rarefaction of the sorted-subset datasets indicated that sequencing was incomplete.

The source material was naive CD4+ T cells sorted from blood. The cell subset or site label corresponds to: CD45RA+ positively selected. The V gene is TRBV10-3 and the J gene is TRBJ1-1; the D gene is perhaps TRBD1, on 5 matching bases. This TCR was recovered from a man aged 18 to 30 in good health. The sequence in DNA is TGTGCCATCAGTGAGCGGGCAGGGCCCACTGAAGCTTTCTTT. Its translation reads: CAISERAGPTEAFF.